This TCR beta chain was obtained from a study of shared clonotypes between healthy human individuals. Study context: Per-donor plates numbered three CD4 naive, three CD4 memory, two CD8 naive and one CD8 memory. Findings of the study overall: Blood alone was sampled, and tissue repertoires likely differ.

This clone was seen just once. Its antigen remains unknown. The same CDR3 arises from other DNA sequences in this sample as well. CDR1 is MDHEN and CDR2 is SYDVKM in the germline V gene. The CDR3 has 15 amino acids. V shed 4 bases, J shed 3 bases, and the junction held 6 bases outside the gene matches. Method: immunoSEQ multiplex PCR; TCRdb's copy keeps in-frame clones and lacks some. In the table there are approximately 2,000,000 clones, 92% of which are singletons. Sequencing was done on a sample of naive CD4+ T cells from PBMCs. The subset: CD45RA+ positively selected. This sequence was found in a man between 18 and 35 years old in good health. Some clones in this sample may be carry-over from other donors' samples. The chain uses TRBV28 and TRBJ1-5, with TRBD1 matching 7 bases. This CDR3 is CASSSPGGINQPQHF. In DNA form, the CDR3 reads TGTGCCAGCAGTTCCCCAGGGGGTATCAATCAGCCCCAGCATTTT.